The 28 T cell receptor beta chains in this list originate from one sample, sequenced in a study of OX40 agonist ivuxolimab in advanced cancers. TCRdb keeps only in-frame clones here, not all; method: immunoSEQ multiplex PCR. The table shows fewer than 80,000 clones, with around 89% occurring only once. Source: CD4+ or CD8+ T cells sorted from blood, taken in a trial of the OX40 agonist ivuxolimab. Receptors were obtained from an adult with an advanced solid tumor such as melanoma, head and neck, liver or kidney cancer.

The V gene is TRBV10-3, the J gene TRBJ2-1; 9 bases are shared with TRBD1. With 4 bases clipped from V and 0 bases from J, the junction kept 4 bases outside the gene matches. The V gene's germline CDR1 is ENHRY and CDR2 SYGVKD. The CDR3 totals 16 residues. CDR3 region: CAISGLDRGSYNEQFF. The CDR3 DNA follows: TGTGCCATCAGTGGATTGGACAGGGGCTCCTACAATGAGCAGTTCTTC.

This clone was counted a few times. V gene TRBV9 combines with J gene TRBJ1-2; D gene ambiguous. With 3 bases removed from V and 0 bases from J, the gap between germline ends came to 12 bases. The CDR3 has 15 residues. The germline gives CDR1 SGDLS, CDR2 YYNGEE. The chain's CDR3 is CASSAETSTNYGYTF. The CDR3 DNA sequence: TGTGCCAGCAGCGCGGAGACATCTACTAACTATGGCTACACCTTC.

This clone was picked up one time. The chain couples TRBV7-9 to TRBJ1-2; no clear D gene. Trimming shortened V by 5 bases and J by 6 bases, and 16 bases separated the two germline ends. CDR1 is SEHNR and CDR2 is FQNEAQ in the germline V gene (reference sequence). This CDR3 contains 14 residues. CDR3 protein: CASSPLISGDGYTF. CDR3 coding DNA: TGTGCCAGCAGCCCCCTAATTTCCGGGGATGGCTACACCTTC.

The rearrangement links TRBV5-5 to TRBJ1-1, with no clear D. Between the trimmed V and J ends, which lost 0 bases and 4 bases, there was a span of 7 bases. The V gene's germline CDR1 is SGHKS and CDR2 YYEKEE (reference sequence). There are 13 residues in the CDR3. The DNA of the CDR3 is TGTGCCAGCAGCTTGGATCTCAGCACTGAAGCTTTCTTT. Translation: CASSLDLSTEAFF.

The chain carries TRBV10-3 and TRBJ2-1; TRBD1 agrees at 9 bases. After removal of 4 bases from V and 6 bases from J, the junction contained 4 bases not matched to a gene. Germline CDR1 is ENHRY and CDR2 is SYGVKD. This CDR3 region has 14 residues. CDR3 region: CAISGGQGPNEQFF. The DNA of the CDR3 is TGTGCCATCAGTGGGGGACAGGGCCCCAATGAGCAGTTCTTC.

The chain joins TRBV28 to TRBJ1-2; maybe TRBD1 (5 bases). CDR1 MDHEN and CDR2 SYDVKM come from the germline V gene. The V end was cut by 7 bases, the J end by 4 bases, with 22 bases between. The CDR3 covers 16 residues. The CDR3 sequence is CASTSRRDPVGYGYTF. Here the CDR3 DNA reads TGTGCCAGCACCTCACGTCGGGACCCCGTCGGCTATGGCTACACCTTC.

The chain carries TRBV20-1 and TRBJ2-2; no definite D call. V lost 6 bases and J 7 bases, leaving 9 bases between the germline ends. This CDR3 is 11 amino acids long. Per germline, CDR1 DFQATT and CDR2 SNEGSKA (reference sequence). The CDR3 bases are TGCAGTGCCCGTCATATCGGGGAGCTGTTTTTT. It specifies CSARHIGELFF.

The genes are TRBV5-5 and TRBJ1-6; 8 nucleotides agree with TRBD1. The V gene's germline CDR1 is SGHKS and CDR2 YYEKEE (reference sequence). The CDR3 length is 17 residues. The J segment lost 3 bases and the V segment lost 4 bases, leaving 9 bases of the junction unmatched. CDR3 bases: TGTGCCAGCAGCCTACAGGGGGTGGTAGGCTATAATTCACCCCTCCACTTT. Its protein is CASSLQGVVGYNSPLHF.

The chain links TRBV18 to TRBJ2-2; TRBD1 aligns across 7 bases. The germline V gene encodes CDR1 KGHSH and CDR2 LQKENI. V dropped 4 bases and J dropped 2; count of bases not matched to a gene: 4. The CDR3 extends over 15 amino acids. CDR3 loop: CASSQRDSNTGELFF. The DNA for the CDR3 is TGTGCCAGCTCACAACGGGACAGCAACACCGGGGAGCTGTTTTTT.

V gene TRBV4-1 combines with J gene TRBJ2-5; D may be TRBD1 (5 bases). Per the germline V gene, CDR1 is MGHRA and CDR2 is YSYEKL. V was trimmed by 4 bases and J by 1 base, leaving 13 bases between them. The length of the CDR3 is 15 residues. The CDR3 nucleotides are TGCGCCAGCAGCCTAAGGGGAACGATCCAAGAGACCCAGTACTTC. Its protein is CASSLRGTIQETQYF.

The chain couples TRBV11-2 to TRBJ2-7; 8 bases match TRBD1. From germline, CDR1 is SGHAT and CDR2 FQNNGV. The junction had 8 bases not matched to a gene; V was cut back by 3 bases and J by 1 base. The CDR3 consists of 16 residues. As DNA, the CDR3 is TGTGCCAGCAGCTTTCCGGGACAGGACCTGTCCTACGAGCAGTACTTC. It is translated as CASSFPGQDLSYEQYF. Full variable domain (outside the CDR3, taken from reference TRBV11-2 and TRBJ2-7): EAGVAQSPRYKIIEKRQSVAFWCNPISGHATLYWYQQILGQGPKLLIQFQNNGVVDDSQLPKDRFSAERLKGVDSTLKIQPAKLEDSAVYLCASSFPGQDLSYEQYFGPGTRLTVT.

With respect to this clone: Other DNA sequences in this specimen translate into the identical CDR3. DNA of the CDR3: TGTGCCAGTAGTATTTCTTCCGGGGATTATAGCAATCAGCCCCAGCATTTT. Its protein is CASSISSGDYSNQPQHF. The V and J genes are TRBV19 and TRBJ1-5; D is undetermined. V lost 3 bases and J 0 bases, leaving 15 bases between the germline ends. Germline CDR1 is LNHDA and CDR2 is SQIVND (reference sequence). CDR3 length equals 17 residues.

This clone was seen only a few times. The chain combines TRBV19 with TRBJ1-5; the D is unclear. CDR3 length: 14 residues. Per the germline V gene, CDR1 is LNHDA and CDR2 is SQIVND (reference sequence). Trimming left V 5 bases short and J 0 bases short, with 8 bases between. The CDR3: CASSRYDSNQPQHF. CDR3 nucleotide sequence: TGTGCCAGTAGTCGCTATGATAGCAATCAGCCCCAGCATTTT.

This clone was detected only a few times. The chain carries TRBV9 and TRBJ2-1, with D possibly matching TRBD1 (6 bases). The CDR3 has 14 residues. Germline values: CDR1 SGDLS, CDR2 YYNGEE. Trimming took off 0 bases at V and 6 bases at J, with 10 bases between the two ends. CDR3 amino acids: CASSVEGRGNEQFF. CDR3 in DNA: TGTGCCAGCAGCGTAGAAGGCAGGGGCAATGAGCAGTTCTTC.

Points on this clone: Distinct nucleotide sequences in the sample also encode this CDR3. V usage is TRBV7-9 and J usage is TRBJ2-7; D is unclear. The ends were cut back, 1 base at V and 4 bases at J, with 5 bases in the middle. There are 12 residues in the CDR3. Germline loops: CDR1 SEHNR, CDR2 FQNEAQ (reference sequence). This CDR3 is CASSLGTYEQYF. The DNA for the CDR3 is TGTGCCAGCAGCTTAGGGACGTACGAGCAGTACTTC.

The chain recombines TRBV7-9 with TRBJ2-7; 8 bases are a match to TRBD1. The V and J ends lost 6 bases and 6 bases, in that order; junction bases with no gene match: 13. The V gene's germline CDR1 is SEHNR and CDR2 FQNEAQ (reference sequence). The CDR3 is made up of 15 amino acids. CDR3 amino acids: CASRSQQGAVGEQYF. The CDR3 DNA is TGTGCCAGCAGGTCGCAGCAGGGGGCGGTTGGCGAGCAGTACTTC.

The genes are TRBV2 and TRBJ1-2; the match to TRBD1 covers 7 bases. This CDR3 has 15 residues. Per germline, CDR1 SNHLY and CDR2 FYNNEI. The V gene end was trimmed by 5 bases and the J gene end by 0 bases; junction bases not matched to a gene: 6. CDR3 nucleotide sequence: TGTGCCAGCAGTATGACAGGGCCTACTAACTATGGCTACACCTTC. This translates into CASSMTGPTNYGYTF.

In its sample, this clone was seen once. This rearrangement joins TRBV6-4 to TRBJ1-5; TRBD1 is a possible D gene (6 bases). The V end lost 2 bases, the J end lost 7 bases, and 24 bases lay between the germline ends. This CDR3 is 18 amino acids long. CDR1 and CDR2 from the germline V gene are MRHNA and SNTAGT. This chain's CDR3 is CASSDPAREWGRGQPQHF. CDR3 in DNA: TGTGCCAGCAGTGACCCCGCCCGGGAATGGGGGCGAGGGCAGCCCCAGCATTTT.

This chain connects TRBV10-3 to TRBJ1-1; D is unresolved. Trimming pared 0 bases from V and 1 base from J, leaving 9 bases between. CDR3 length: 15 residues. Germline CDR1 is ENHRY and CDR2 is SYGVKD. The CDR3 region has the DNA TGTGCCATCAGTGAGTCCTTTAGCGGGAACACTGAAGCTTTCTTT. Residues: CAISESFSGNTEAFF.

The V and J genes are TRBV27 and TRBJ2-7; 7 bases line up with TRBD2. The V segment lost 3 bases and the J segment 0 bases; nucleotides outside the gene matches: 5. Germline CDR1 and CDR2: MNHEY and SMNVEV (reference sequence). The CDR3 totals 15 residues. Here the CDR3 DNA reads TGTGCCAGCAGTTTGTTAAGCGGGAACTCCTACGAGCAGTACTTC. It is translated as CASSLLSGNSYEQYF.

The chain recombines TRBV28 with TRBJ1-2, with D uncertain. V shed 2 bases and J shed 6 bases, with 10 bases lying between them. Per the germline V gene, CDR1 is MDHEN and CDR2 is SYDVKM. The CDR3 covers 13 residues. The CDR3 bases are TGTGCCAGCAGTTTACCAGAAGCGAATGGCTACACCTTC. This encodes CASSLPEANGYTF.

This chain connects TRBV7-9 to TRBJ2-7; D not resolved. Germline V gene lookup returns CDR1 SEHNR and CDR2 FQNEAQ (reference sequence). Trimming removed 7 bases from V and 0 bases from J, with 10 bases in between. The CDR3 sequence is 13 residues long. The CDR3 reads CASTHSSSYEQYF. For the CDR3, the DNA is TGTGCCAGCACCCACAGTAGCTCCTACGAGCAGTACTTC.

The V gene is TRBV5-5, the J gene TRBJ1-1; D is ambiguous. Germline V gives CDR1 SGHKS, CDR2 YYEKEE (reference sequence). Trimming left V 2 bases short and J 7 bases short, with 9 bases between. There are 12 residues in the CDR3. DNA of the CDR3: TGTGCCAGCAGCTTTGAAGGACTTGAAGCTTTCTTT. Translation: CASSFEGLEAFF.

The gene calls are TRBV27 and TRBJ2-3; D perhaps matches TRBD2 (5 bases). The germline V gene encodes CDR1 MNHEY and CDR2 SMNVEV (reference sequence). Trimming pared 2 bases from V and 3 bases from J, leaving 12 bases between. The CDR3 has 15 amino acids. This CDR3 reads CASSLDGDSTDTQYF. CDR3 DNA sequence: TGTGCCAGCAGTTTAGACGGGGATTCTACAGATACGCAGTATTTT.

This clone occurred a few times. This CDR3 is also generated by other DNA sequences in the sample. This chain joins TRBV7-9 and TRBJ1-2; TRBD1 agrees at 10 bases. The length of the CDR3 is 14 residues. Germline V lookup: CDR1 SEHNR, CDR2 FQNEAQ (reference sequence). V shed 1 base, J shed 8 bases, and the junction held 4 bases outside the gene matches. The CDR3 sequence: CASSLGQGADGYTF. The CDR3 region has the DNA TGTGCCAGCAGCTTAGGACAGGGGGCAGACGGCTACACCTTC.

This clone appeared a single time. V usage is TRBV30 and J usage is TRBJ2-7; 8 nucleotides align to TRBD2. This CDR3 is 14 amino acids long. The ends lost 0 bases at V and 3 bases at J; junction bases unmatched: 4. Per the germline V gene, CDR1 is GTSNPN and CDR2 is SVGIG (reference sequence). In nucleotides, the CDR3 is TGTGCCTGGAGTGTTGGCAGCGGGAGCTACGAGCAGTACTTC. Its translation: CAWSVGSGSYEQYF.

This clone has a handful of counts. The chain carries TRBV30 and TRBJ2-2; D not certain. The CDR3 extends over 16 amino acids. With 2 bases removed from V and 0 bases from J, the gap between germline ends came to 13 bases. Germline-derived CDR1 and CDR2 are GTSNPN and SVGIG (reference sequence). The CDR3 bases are TGTGCCTGGAGTCTAAATAAGGACGCGAACACCGGGGAGCTGTTTTTT. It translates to CAWSLNKDANTGELFF. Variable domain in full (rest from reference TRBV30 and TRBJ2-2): SQTIHQWPATLVQPVGSPLSLECTVEGTSNPNLYWYRQAAGRGLQLLFYSVGIGQISSEVPQNLSASRPQDRQFILSSKKLLLSDSGFYLCAWSLNKDANTGELFFGEGSRLTVL.

CDR3: CASSTSGGLEQYF. The CDR3 DNA is TGTGCCAGCAGCACCTCCGGGGGGTTAGAGCAGTACTTC. The V call is TRBV5-6, the J call TRBJ2-7; TRBD2 aligns across 7 bases. Germline CDR1 reads SGHDT; CDR2 reads YYEEEE. This CDR3 region has 13 residues. V gave up 4 bases and J gave up 7 bases; unmatched junction bases: 8.